This TCR beta chain was recorded in a study of shared clonotypes between healthy human individuals. The CDR3 consists of 15 residues. V dropped 5 bases and J dropped 4 bases, with 15 bases sitting between them. Germline loops: CDR1 LNHDA, CDR2 SQIVND (reference sequence). The assay was immunoSEQ multiplex PCR, and TCRdb's table has in-frame clones only and misses some. The sample shows roughly 510,000 clones, over 60% of them seen only once. Specimen: PBMCs. This receptor was taken from a woman between 35 and 50 years old in good health. Some clones in this sample may be carry-over from other donors' samples. The J gene is TRBJ1-3, the V gene TRBV19; no firm D call. CDR3 region: CASSANQVSGNTIYF. As DNA, the CDR3 is TGTGCCAGTAGTGCCAACCAAGTATCGGGAAACACCATATATTTT.